The rows below give T cell receptor beta chains drawn from one sample of a study of blood T cell repertoires in COVID-19. The method was immunoSEQ multiplex PCR; TCRdb's version includes in-frame clones alone and lacks a portion of them. The sample yields under 250,000 clones, 80% to 90% seen once. Sequenced input: PBMCs or T cells enriched from blood (not recorded which). The receptor source for this set is a woman aged 40 to 50 who had been exposed to COVID-19. CDR3s leave out the opening cysteine and the closing phenylalanine or tryptophan. Not all rows give a size; the values are once, few, many and, for expanded clones, a class.

J: TRBJ2-7
V: TRBV5-4
size: few
CDR3: ASSPQDRYEQY

J: TRBJ2-7
V: TRBV6-5
size: NA
CDR3: ASSLGAVVDGEQY

J: TRBJ1-1
V: TRBV7-3
size: NA
CDR3: ASSPQGATGTEAF

J: TRBJ1-3
V: TRBV9
size: NA
CDR3: ASSGQGGENTIY

J: TRBJ1-5
V: TRBV12-5
size: NA
CDR3: ASGLGPGNQPQH

J: TRBJ2-1
V: TRBV7-9
size: NA
CDR3: ASSLLRGGSGEQF

J: TRBJ2-1
V: TRBV5-4
size: NA
CDR3: ASSLGGAQPDEQF

J: TRBJ2-1
V: TRBV7-2
size: NA
CDR3: ASSLGMGSGGRNEQF

J: TRBJ1-1
V: TRBV27
size: NA
CDR3: ASSLATGAYTEAF

J: TRBJ1-4
V: TRBV3-1/TRBV3-2
size: few
CDR3: ASSVRQGPNEKLF

J: TRBJ2-7
V: TRBV4-3
size: NA
CDR3: ASSQDPSSGAYEQY

J: TRBJ2-3
V: TRBV18
size: NA
CDR3: ASSRGPGQGSYTDTQY

J: TRBJ2-2
V: TRBV5-1
size: NA
CDR3: ASSLGHAGSDTGELF

J: TRBJ2-5
V: TRBV7-9
size: NA
CDR3: ASSRRGSGQETQY

J: TRBJ2-1
V: TRBV30
size: NA
CDR3: AWIRDSVIPF

J: TRBJ1-2
V: TRBV4-2
size: NA
CDR3: ASSQTGFPFYGYT

J: TRBJ1-2
V: TRBV2
size: NA
CDR3: ASNPGRSYGYT

J: TRBJ2-3
V: TRBV11-1
size: NA
CDR3: ASSSRLATSTDTQY

J: TRBJ1-5
V: TRBV3-1/TRBV3-2
size: NA
CDR3: ASSQDARVAQPQH

J: TRBJ2-6
V: TRBV4-2
size: NA
CDR3: ASSRKGTGWGSGANVLT

J: TRBJ2-3
V: TRBV5-1
size: NA
CDR3: ASSSRGGSSTDTQY

J: TRBJ2-6
V: TRBV6-5
size: NA
CDR3: ASSYGLSSGANVLT

J: TRBJ1-3
V: TRBV3-1/TRBV3-2
size: NA
CDR3: ASSQNQGIGTGNTIY

J: TRBJ2-2
V: TRBV19
size: NA
CDR3: ASNHPTSGPNTGELF

J: TRBJ1-5
V: TRBV9
size: NA
CDR3: ASSATGNVGQPQH

J: TRBJ2-2
V: TRBV13
size: NA
CDR3: ASSPVRGQGNGELF

J: TRBJ2-3
V: TRBV10-3
size: NA
CDR3: AVSRGTDTQY

J: TRBJ1-2
V: TRBV19
size: NA
CDR3: ASRDSVGGAWLGGYT

J: TRBJ2-6
V: TRBV25-1
size: NA
CDR3: ASSGEGQAAGANVLT

J: TRBJ1-1
V: TRBV5-1
size: NA
CDR3: ASSLLGGGTVNTEAF

J: TRBJ1-2
V: TRBV28
size: NA
CDR3: ASTRDIYGYT

J: TRBJ2-1
V: TRBV3-1/TRBV3-2
size: NA
CDR3: ASTQLAGGDNEQF

J: TRBJ2-3
V: TRBV6-5
size: NA
CDR3: ASSYPSGGLHTQY

J: TRBJ1-1
V: TRBV11-2
size: NA
CDR3: ASSLVGAGTTEAF

J: TRBJ1-5
V: TRBV27
size: NA
CDR3: ASSPGQISNQPQH